This T cell receptor (beta chain) was recovered during a study of shared clonotypes between healthy human individuals. Original processing methods: For the immunoSEQ data, sequences were junction-only without quality scores, so filtering differed. Data came from immunoSEQ multiplex PCR; TCRdb stores just in-frame clones and leaves some out. That table furnishes V, J and clone size, whereas the DNA furnished D and trimming. The sample lists millions of clones, approximately 92% occurring once. This CDR3 comprises 17 residues. Trimming left V 2 bases short and J 6 bases short, with 23 bases between. From germline, CDR1 is SGHRS and CDR2 YFSETQ. The study separated CD4+ cells into CD45RA+ naive and CD45RA-negative memory subsets.

Sequenced input: naive CD4+ T cells sorted from blood. The subset was: CD45RA+ positively selected. The TCR was taken from a man between 18 and 29 years old in good health. The chain couples TRBV5-1 to TRBJ2-5; tentative D call: TRBD1 (6 bases). The DNA of the CDR3 is TGCGCCAGCAGCTTAGCGCCTACAGGGTCGTGGGTTAAGACCCAGTACTTC. It yields the protein CASSLAPTGSWVKTQYF.